One and the same sample provided the 3 T cell receptor beta chains below, sequenced in a study of blood T cell repertoires in COVID-19. The data were produced by immunoSEQ multiplex PCR, yet TCRdb's version contains in-frame clones alone and is incomplete. The table shows around 270,000 clones, with 80% to 90% occurring only once. What was sequenced was peripheral blood. The receptors were sampled from a woman between 50 and 59 years old with acute or convalescent COVID-19.

The chain is built from TRBV7-2 and TRBJ1-4, with D perhaps matching TRBD1 (5 bases). The germline V gene has CDR1 SGHTA and CDR2 FQGNSA. The CDR3 is 14 amino acids. V gave up 8 bases and J gave up 8 bases, with 18 bases separating them. The CDR3 is CASYAGGDGEKLFF. Written as DNA, the CDR3 is TGTGCCAGCTACGCGGGGGGAGACGGAGAAAAACTGTTTTTT.

The V call is TRBV4-3, the J call TRBJ1-2; D possibly corresponds to TRBD1 (6 bases). Germline assignment: CDR1 LGHNA and CDR2 YSLEER. The CDR3 extends over 14 amino acids. Deletions cut 2 bases from V and 4 bases from J, with 11 bases between. The CDR3 DNA sequence: TGCGCCAGCAGCCAATCACAGGGACCCTATGGCTACACCTTC. The encoded protein is CASSQSQGPYGYTF.

This sequence joins TRBV5-4 and TRBJ2-3, with TRBD2 matching 12 bases. The CDR3 is 18 amino acids. Per the germline V gene, CDR1 is SGHNT and CDR2 is YYREEE (reference sequence). J lost 2 bases, V lost 3 bases, and 10 bases had no gene match. The CDR3 DNA follows: TGTGCCAGCAGCTCTCCGGGACTAGCGGGCAGATTCACAGATACGCAGTATTTT. Protein sequence: CASSSPGLAGRFTDTQYF. Supplemented by reference TRBV5-4 and TRBJ2-3, the full variable domain reads ETGVTQSPTHLIKTRGQQVTLRCSSQSGHNTVSWYQQALGQGPQFIFQYYREEENGRGNFPPRFSGLQFPNYSSELNVNALELDDSALYLCASSSPGLAGRFTDTQYFGPGTRLTVL.